The TCR beta chain described here comes from a study of blood T cell repertoires in COVID-19 (dated by TCRdb to about 2020). Concerning the study at large: The collaborator samples originated in the United States, Italy and Spain and spanned the acute and convalescent phases of COVID-19. The material from the prospective study consisted of cDNA or gDNA derived from T cells, B-cell-depleted T cells, or PBMCs. The dataset comprised deeply sampled blood TCRbeta repertoires from subjects exposed to, actively infected with, or recovered from COVID-19. The repertoires were made available in a free public database intended to serve as a resource for research on the immune response to SARS-CoV-2. Samples were obtained from the ongoing ImmuneRACE study (first 160 participants) and from some 1,200 subjects provided by 6 global collaborators. The sample metadata nearly always contained a de-identified subject ID, COVID-19 status, age in years and sex. Where available, HLA class I and class II types were taken from metadata supplied by the sample provider and were not determined by assay-based typing. What the authors observed across the whole study: The quantity of clinical and demographic metadata differed by source and by participant and was supplied without curation.

TCRbeta CDR3 regions were amplified from genomic DNA by means of the immunoSEQ Assay, a bias-controlled multiplex PCR. Concerning the study's data processing: Nucleated cell counts per sample were estimated from amplification of reference gene primers within the assay. To quantify the absolute abundance of each unique TCRbeta CDR3 rearrangement, sequence reads were collapsed and filtered. For each sample, productive Simpson clonality was calculated as the square root of Simpson's diversity index over productive rearrangements. Entries here come from immuneACCESS through TCRdb and include only in-frame sequences with V and J called. Some clones fail to appear in such tables; in the studies checked, an unresolved V gene covers under half of the shortfall, and the cause of the remainder is unknown. V, J and clone size are taken as reported in that table, and D and trimming were inferred from the DNA itself. This sample is represented by some 120,000 clones; roughly 89% of them were singletons. The top ten hold about 2.1% of the sample.

The collaborating institutions used their own protocols to collect whole blood in K2EDTA tubes. For TCRbeta analysis, collaborator samples were shipped as frozen whole blood, as isolated PBMCs, or as DNA extracted from either sample type. This clone was detected only once. The target of this receptor is not known. The input lacks base qualities; no much larger clone sits a single base away. CDR1 and CDR2, looked up from the germline V gene, are MNHEY and SVGAGI. The junction carries 16 bases between V and J, which are trimmed by 6 bases and 11 bases respectively. The cysteine opens and the phenylalanine closes a CDR3 of 12 amino acids. Just CDR3 DNA is preserved here, 36 bases in frame from base 1.

The source of this sequence is a woman in her 50s with acute or convalescent COVID-19. Sequencing used peripheral blood. The chain links TRBV6-5 with TRBJ1-1; the D gene remains uncertain. In nucleotide form, the sequence is TGTGCCAGCAGCCGGGAGGGCCCGGGGGCTTTCTTT. It specifies CASSREGPGAFF.